One and the same sample provided the 9 T cell receptor beta chains below, sequenced in a study of early T cells in non-severe SARS-CoV-2 infection. Each CDR3 protein gets one entry after TCRdb re-called the 5' RACE reads with MiXCR. The sample contains 65,000 to 75,000 distinct CDR3 sequences, 11% of which appear only once. Sequencing used whole blood. All receptors come from an adult who was a healthcare worker with PCR-confirmed SARS-CoV-2 infection or an uninfected control (not recorded which).

There are a few counts of this clonotype. A junction boundary mismatches the germline segment, possibly from a read error. The chain combines TRBV4-1 with TRBJ2-3; D might be TRBD1 or TRBD2, each matching 7 bases. The CDR3 runs to 17 residues. Germline values: CDR1 MGHRA, CDR2 YSYEKL. The CDR3 DNA reads as TGCGCCAGTAGCCAGGGGGGGGCTTACCCGTCCACAGATACGCAGTATTTT. Translating it yields CASSQGGAYPSTDTQYF.

The table lists this clonotype with many counts. The genes are TRBV11-2 and TRBJ2-1; TRBD2 aligns across 8 bases. Germline CDR1 and CDR2: SGHAT and FQNNGV. J was trimmed by 7 bases and V by 3 bases; bases with no gene match: 8. The CDR3 is 15 residues long. In DNA, the CDR3 is TGTGCCAGCAGCTTTGCCCTAGCGGGTGGGAATGAGCAGTTCTTC. Its protein is CASSFALAGGNEQFF. Full variable domain (missing parts from reference TRBV11-2 and TRBJ2-1): EAGVAQSPRYKIIEKRQSVAFWCNPISGHATLYWYQQILGQGPKLLIQFQNNGVVDDSQLPKDRFSAERLKGVDSTLKIQPAKLEDSAVYLCASSFALAGGNEQFFGPGTRLTVL.

This clonotype turned up a few times. V gene TRBV6-5 combines with J gene TRBJ2-1, with a possible D match to TRBD2 (5 bases). Germline CDR1 reads MNHEY; CDR2 reads SVGAGI. Trimming cost V 8 bases and J 8 bases, with 25 bases left between them. The CDR3 contains 16 residues. The CDR3 sequence is CASGLLSRVSGDEQFF. CDR3 bases: TGTGCCAGCGGCCTCCTTAGCCGAGTCTCCGGGGATGAGCAGTTCTTC.

There are many counts of this clonotype. The genes are TRBV7-3 and TRBJ2-1, with 9 bases that match TRBD1. V shed 6 bases, J shed 4 bases, and the junction held 4 bases outside the gene matches. The CDR3 runs to 14 residues. Germline V gene lookup returns CDR1 SGHTA and CDR2 FQGTGA. The CDR3, as DNA: TGTGCCAGCAGTGTAGGACAGGGGTACAATGAGCAGTTCTTC. Protein product: CASSVGQGYNEQFF.

This clonotype was detected many times. The gene calls are TRBV18 and TRBJ2-7; possible D gene TRBD1, 6 bases. Germline V gene lookup returns CDR1 KGHSH and CDR2 LQKENI. The V gene lost 6 bases and the J gene lost 0 bases, with 18 bases spanning the gap. The CDR3 consists of 16 residues. CDR3: CASSPGVGQLSYEQYF. The CDR3, as DNA: TGTGCCAGCTCCCCAGGCGTAGGACAGCTCTCCTACGAGCAGTACTTC.

This clonotype was picked up a small number of times. V gene TRBV4-1 combines with J gene TRBJ2-7, with D possibly called TRBD1 or TRBD2 (5 bases each). From germline, CDR1 is MGHRA and CDR2 YSYEKL. This CDR3 comprises 15 residues. V shed 0 bases and J shed 2 bases, with 11 bases lying between them. The DNA for the CDR3 is TGCGCCAGCAGCCAAGATCCCGGGGCTCCCTACGAGCAGTACTTC. It specifies CASSQDPGAPYEQYF.

This sequence joins TRBV7-2 and TRBJ1-6; D gene uncertain. CDR3 length: 12 residues. The germline V gene has CDR1 SGHTA and CDR2 FQGNSA. The V and J ends lost 4 bases and 10 bases respectively, with 8 bases between them. CDR3 protein: CASSSQVSPLHF. The CDR3 bases are TGTGCCAGCAGCTCCCAAGTCTCACCCCTCCACTTT.

In this sample, this clonotype turned up many times. The genes are TRBV6-5 and TRBJ2-3; D possibly uses TRBD1 or TRBD2 (6 bases each). Per germline, CDR1 MNHEY and CDR2 SVGAGI. V lost 2 bases and J lost 0, with 24 bases in between. The CDR3 is 20 residues long. The DNA for the CDR3 is TGTGCCAGCAGTTACGAAATTTTGGGGGGCCCTGGGGAAAGCACAGATACGCAGTATTTT. Translated: CASSYEILGGPGESTDTQYF.

This clonotype was observed a handful of times. The chain couples TRBV7-2 to TRBJ2-3; 11 nucleotides match TRBD2. The CDR3 is made up of 15 amino acids. The junction had 9 bases not matched to a gene; V was cut back by 5 bases and J by 8 bases. The germline gives CDR1 SGHTA, CDR2 FQGNSA. The CDR3 here is CASSVTSGGRGTQYF. The CDR3 DNA reads TGTGCCAGCAGCGTTACTAGCGGGGGCCGGGGTACGCAGTATTTT.